This TCR beta chain was found in a study of molecular identifiers for immune sequencing clone quantification. TCRdb itself ran the PCR reads through MiXCR, one entry per CDR3 protein. The sample consists of about 500,000 distinct CDR3 sequences, 20% to 25% of them appearing once. Germline loops: CDR1 SGHRS, CDR2 YFSETQ. This CDR3 is built from 14 residues. V was clipped by 3 bases and J by 3 bases; unmatched bases: 3. In its sample, this clonotype was seen many times. This sequence joins TRBV5-1 and TRBJ2-7, with 10 positions matching TRBD1. This clonotype was obtained from a human donor in good health. Some libraries in this study had Jurkat cell RNA spiked in. What was sequenced was naive CD8+ T cells from blood, with Jurkat cell RNA spiked in. Noted subset: FACS-sorted CD8+CD4-CCR7+CD45RA+ naive T cells. CDR3 coding DNA: TGCGCCAGCAGCTCGGACAGGGGGTACTACGAGCAGTACTTC. The encoded protein is CASSSDRGYYEQYF.